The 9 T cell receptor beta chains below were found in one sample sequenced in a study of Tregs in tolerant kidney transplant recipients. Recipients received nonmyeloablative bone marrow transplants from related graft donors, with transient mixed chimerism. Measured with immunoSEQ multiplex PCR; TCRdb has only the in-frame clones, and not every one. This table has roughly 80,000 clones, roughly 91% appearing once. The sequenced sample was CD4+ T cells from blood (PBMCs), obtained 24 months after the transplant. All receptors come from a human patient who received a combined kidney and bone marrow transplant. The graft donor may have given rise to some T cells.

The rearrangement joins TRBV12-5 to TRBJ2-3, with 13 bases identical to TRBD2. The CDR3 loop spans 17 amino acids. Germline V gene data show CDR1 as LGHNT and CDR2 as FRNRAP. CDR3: CAAGGLAGVRVTDTQYF. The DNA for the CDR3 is TGTGCGGCCGGTGGACTAGCGGGAGTCCGGGTCACAGATACGCAGTATTTT. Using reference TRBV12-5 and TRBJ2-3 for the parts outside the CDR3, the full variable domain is DARVTQTPRHKVTEMGQEVTMRCQPILGHNTVFWYRQTMMQGLELLAYFRNRAPLDDSGMPKDRFSAEMPDATLATLKIQPSEPRDSAVYFCAAGGLAGVRVTDTQYFGPGTRLTVL.

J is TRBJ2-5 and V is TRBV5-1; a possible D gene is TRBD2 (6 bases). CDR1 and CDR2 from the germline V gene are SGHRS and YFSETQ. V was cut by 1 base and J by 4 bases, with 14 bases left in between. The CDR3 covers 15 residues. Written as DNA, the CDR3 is TGCGCCAGCAGCTTGATGTTAGCGGTGGGAGAGACCCAGTACTTC. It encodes CASSLMLAVGETQYF.

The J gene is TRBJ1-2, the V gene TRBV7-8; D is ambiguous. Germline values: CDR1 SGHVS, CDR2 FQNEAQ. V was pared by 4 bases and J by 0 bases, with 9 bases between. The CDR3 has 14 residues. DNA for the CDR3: TGTGCCAGCAGCTACGACACGGCTAACTATGGCTACACCTTC. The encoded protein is CASSYDTANYGYTF.

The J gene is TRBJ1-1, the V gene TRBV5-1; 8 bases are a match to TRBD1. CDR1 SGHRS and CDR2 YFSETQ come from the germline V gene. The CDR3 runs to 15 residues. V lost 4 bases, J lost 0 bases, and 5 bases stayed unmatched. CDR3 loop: CASSIRTGMNTEAFF. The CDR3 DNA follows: TGCGCCAGCAGCATACGGACAGGGATGAACACTGAAGCTTTCTTT.

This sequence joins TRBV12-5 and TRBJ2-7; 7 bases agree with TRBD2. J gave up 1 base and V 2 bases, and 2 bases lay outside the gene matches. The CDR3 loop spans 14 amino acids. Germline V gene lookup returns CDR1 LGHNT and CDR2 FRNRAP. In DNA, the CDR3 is TGTGCTAGTGGTTTGACTAGCGCATCCTACGAGCAGTACTTC. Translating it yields CASGLTSASYEQYF.

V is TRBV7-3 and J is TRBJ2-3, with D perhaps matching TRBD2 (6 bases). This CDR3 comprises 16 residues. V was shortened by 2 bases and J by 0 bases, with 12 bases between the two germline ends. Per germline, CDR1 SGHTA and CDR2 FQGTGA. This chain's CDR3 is CASSLVSGRSTDTQYF. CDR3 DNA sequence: TGTGCCAGCAGCTTAGTCAGCGGGCGGAGCACAGATACGCAGTATTTT.

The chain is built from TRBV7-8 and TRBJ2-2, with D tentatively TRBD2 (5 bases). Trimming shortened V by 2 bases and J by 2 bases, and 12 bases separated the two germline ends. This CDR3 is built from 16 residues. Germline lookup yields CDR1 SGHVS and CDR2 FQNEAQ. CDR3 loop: CASSLNRGGNTGELFF. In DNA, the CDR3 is TGTGCCAGCAGCTTAAATCGGGGTGGTAACACCGGGGAGCTGTTTTTT.

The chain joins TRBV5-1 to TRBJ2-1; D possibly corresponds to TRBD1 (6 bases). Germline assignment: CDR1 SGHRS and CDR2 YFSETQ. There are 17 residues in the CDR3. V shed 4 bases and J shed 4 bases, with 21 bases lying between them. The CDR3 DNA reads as TGCGCCAGCAGCCTGGAGACACAGGGTTTGGCGTACAATGAGCAGTTCTTC. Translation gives CASSLETQGLAYNEQFF. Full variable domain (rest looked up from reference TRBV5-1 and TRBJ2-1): KAGVTQTPRYLIKTRGQQVTLSCSPISGHRSVSWYQQTPGQGLQFLFEYFSETQRNKGNFPGRFSGRQFSNSRSEMNVSTLELGDSALYLCASSLETQGLAYNEQFFGPGTRLTVL.

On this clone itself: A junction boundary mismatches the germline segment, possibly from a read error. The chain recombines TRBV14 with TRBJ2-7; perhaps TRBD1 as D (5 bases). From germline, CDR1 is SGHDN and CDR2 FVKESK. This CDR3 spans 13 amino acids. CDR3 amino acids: CASSQDMTQGQHF. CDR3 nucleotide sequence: TGTGCCAGCAGCCAAGATATGACCCAGGGCCAGCACTTC.